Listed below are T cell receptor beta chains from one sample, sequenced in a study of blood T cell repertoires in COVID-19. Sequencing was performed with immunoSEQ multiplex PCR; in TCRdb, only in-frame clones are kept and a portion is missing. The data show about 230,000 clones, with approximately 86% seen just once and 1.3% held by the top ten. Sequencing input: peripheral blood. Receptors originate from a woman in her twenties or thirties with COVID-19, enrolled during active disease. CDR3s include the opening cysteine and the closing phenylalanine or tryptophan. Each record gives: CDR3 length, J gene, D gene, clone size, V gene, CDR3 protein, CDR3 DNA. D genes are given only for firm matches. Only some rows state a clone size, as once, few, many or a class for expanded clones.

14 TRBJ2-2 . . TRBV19 CASSILGVTGELFF TGTGCCAGTAGTATTTTAGGAGTTACCGGGGAGCTGTTTTTT
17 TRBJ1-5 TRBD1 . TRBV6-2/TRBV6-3 CASSYFVWDSRNQPQHF TGTGCCAGCAGTTACTTCGTGTGGGACAGTCGGAATCAGCCCCAGCATTTT
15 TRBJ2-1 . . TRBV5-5 CASSLGDSSYNEQFF TGTGCCAGCAGCTTAGGAGACAGCTCCTACAATGAGCAGTTCTTC
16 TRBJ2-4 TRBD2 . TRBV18 CASSPGTSGRRTIQYF TGTGCCAGCTCACCCGGGACTAGCGGGAGAAGGACCATTCAGTACTTC
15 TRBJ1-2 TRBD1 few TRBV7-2 CASSWGRTGGGGYTF TGTGCCAGCAGCTGGGGGCGAACAGGGGGCGGAGGCTACACCTTC
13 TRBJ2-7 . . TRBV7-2 CASSLAGVHEQYF TGTGCCAGCAGCTTAGCAGGGGTCCACGAGCAGTACTTC
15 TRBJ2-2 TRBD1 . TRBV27 CASSLGQGATGELFF TGTGCCAGCAGTCTCGGACAGGGGGCAACCGGGGAGCTGTTTTTT
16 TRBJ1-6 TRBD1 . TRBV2 CASSEISGTGASPLHF TGTGCCAGCAGTGAGATATCCGGGACAGGGGCTTCACCCCTCCACTTT
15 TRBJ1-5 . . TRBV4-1 CASSQDSGSNQPQHF TGCGCCAGCAGCCAAGATTCCGGTAGCAATCAGCCCCAGCATTTT
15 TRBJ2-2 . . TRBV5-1 CASSLQGLDTGELFF TGCGCCAGCAGCTTGCAGGGGCTGGACACCGGGGAGCTGTTTTTT
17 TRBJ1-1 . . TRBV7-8 CASSSPGVGRGEPEAFF TGTGCCAGCAGCTCCCCCGGAGTGGGGAGGGGAGAGCCTGAAGCTTTCTTT
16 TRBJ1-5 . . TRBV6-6 CASTHLLQDSNQPQHF TGTGCCAGCACCCACCTGCTACAGGATAGCAATCAGCCCCAGCATTTT
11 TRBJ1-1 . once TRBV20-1 CSARIEPEAFF TGCAGTGCTAGAATAGAACCGGAAGCTTTCTTT
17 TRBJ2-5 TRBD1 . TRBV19 CASSITTGQGGRETQYF TGTGCCAGTAGTATCACTACCGGACAGGGGGGACGAGAGACCCAGTACTTC
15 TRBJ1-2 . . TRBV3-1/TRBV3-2 CASSQGPEVYYGYTF TGTGCCAGCAGCCAAGGGCCTGAAGTTTACTATGGCTACACCTTC
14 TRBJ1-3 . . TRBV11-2 CASSTTRSGNTIYF TGTGCCAGCAGCACGACTCGCTCTGGAAACACCATATATTTT
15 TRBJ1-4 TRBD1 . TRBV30 CAWNGGQGNNEKLFF TGTGCCTGGAACGGTGGACAGGGGAATAATGAAAAACTGTTTTTT
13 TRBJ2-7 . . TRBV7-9 CASSPSAYYEQYF TGTGCCAGCAGCCCCTCCGCGTACTACGAGCAGTACTTC
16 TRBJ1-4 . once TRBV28 CASSLGQVGLNEKLFF TGTGCCAGCAGTTTGGGTCAGGTTGGGCTTAATGAAAAACTGTTTTTT
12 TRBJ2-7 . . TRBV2 CASVANYYEQYF TGTGCCAGCGTGGCGAACTACTACGAGCAGTACTTC
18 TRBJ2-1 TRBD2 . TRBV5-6 CASSLTPVVSGTYNEQFF TGTGCCAGCAGCTTGACCCCTGTCGTCAGCGGGACCTACAATGAGCAGTTCTTC
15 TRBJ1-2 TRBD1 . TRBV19 CASGLGQGFDYGYTF TGTGCCAGTGGGCTGGGACAGGGGTTTGACTATGGCTACACCTTC
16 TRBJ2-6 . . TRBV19 CASSISAYSGANVLTF TGTGCCAGTAGTATTAGCGCGTACTCTGGGGCCAACGTCCTGACTTTC
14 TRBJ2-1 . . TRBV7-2 CASSTYGNYNEQFF TGTGCCAGCAGCACCTACGGGAACTACAATGAGCAGTTCTTC
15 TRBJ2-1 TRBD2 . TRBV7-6 CASSFRLAAYNEQFF TGTGCCAGCAGCTTTAGACTAGCTGCCTACAATGAGCAGTTCTTC
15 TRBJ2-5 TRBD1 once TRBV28 CASSLPGQLKETQYF TGTGCCAGCAGCCTCCCGGGACAGTTGAAAGAGACCCAGTACTTC
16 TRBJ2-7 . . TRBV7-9 CASSLVGQGSSYEQYF TGTGCCAGCAGCTTAGTAGGGCAGGGAAGCTCCTACGAGCAGTACTTC
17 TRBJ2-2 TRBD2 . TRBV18 CASSGQSGRGWTGELFF TGTGCCAGCTCAGGACAAAGCGGGAGAGGTTGGACCGGGGAGCTGTTTTTT
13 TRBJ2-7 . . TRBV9 CASSRGSSYEQYF TGTGCCAGCAGCAGAGGGAGCTCCTACGAGCAGTACTTC
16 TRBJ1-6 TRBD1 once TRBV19 CASTPRTGGNNSPLHF TGTGCCAGTACTCCTCGGACAGGGGGTAATAATTCACCCCTCCACTTT
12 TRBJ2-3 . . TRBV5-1 CASSYTSDTQYF TGCGCCAGCAGTTATACATCCGATACGCAGTATTTT
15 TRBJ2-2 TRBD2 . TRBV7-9 CASSLTSGKTGELFF TGTGCCAGCAGCTTGACTAGCGGGAAGACCGGGGAGCTGTTTTTT
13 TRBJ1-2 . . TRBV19 CASSMGLLYGYTF TGTGCCAGTAGTATGGGACTCCTCTATGGCTACACCTTC
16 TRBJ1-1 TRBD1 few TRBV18 CASSPGGTDRTTEAFF TGTGCCAGCTCACCAGGAGGGACAGACCGAACAACTGAAGCTTTCTTT
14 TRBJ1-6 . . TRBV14 CASSQRGFNSPLHF TGTGCCAGCAGCCAGCGGGGATTTAATTCACCCCTCCACTTT
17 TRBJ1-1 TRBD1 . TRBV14 CASSQAPPGQGTTEAFF TGTGCCAGCAGCCAGGCCCCGCCGGGACAGGGGACCACTGAAGCTTTCTTT
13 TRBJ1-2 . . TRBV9 CASSAEVGDGYTF TGTGCCAGCAGCGCCGAGGTCGGAGATGGCTACACCTTC
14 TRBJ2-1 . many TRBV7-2 CASSLRDRGSEQFF TGTGCCAGCAGCTTACGCGACCGAGGGAGTGAGCAGTTCTTC
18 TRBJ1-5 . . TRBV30 CAWSVFSGHGYSNQPQHF TGTGCCTGGAGTGTTTTCTCAGGGCATGGGTATAGCAATCAGCCCCAGCATTTT